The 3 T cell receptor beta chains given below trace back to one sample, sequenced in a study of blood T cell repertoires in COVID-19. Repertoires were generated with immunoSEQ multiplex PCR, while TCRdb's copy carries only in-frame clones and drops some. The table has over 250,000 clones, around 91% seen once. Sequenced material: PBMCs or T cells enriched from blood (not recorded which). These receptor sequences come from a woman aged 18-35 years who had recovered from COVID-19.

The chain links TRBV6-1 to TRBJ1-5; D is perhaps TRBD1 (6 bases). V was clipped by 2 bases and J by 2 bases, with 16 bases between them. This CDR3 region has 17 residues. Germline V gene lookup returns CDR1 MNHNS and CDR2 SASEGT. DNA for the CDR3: TGTGCCAGCAGTGAACCTTCTTACAGGGTCCGCAATCAGCCCCAGCATTTT. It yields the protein CASSEPSYRVRNQPQHF.

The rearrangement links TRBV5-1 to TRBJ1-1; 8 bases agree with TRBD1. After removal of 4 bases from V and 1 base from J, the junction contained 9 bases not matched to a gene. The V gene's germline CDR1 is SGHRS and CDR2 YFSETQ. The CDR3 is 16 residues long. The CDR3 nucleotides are TGCGCCAGCAGCCCCGAAGGACAGGGAGGGAACACTGAAGCTTTCTTT. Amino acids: CASSPEGQGGNTEAFF.

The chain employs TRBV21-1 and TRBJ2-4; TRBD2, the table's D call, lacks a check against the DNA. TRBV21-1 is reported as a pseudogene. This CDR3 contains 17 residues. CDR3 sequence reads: CASSYFRSSIAKNIQYF. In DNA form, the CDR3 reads TGTGCCAGCAGCTATTTTCGGAGTTCGATAGCCAAAAACATTCAGTACTTC.